These 2 T cell receptor beta chains share one sample of origin, sequenced in a study of blood T cell repertoires in COVID-19 (dated by TCRdb to the early 2020s). Library prep was done by the immunoSEQ multiplex PCR assay. This is the immuneACCESS table as TCRdb keeps it, with only in-frame sequences that have V and J called. A part of the clones is gone; compared with another copy, unresolved V genes explain less than half, and the rest is unexplained. In this sample the table shows some 200,000 clones, 81% of which occur a single time. The ten largest clones add up to approximately 11% of the sample. Sequenced material: peripheral blood. These receptors were obtained from a woman aged 40 to 49 with COVID-19, enrolled during active disease.

The rearrangement joins TRBV2 to TRBJ1-5; 7 nucleotides match TRBD1. Germline trimming cut 8 bases from V and 1 base from J; bases unmatched to any gene: 5. This CDR3 is built from 14 residues. The germline CDR1 and CDR2 sequences are SNHLY and FYNNEI. The CDR3 region is CASRQGFSNQPQHF. CDR3 DNA: TGTGCCAGCCGACAGGGTTTCAGCAATCAGCCCCAGCATTTT.

In its sample, this clone was seen a few times. V and J are TRBV12-3 or TRBV12-4 and TRBJ2-5; no reliable D call. Between the trimmed V and J ends, which lost 3 bases and 5 bases, there was a span of 7 bases. The CDR3 is 12 residues long. The CDR3 region is CASSFVRETQYF. The CDR3 DNA reads as TGTGCCAGCAGTTTTGTCAGGGAGACCCAGTACTTC.